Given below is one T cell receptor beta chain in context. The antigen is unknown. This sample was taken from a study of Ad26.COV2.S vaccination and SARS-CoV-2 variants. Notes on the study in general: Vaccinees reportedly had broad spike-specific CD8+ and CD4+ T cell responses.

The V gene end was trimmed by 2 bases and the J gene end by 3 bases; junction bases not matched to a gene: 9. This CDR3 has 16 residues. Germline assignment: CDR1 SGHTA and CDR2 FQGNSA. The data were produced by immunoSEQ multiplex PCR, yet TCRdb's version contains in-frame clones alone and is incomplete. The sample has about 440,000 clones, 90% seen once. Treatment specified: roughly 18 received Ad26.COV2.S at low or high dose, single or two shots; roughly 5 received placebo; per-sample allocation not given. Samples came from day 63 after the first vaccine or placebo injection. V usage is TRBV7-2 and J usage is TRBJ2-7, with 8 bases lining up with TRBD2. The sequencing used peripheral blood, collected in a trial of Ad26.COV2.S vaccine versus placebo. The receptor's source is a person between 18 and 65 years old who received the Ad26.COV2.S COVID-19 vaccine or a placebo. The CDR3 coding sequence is TGTGCCAGCAGCTTACGGCTTAGCGGGGCCCTCTACGAGCAGTACTTC. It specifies CASSLRLSGALYEQYF.